Presented here are 26 T cell receptor beta chains from one specimen sequenced in a study of blood T cell repertoires in COVID-19. The repertoire was sequenced with immunoSEQ multiplex PCR; TCRdb's copy has only in-frame clones and lacks some. The sample includes about 160,000 clones, just over 90% of them seen just once. Specimen: peripheral blood. These TCRs come from a man in his late teens or twenties with acute or convalescent COVID-19.

This clone was observed a handful of times. The rearrangement joins TRBV30 to TRBJ1-1; D is uncertain. V shed 0 bases and J shed 1 base, with 9 bases lying between them. This CDR3 region has 14 residues. Germline V gene lookup returns CDR1 GTSNPN and CDR2 SVGIG (reference sequence). The CDR3 is CAWSVRGGNTEAFF. The CDR3 DNA reads TGTGCCTGGAGTGTACGTGGAGGGAACACTGAAGCTTTCTTT.

This chain connects TRBV3-1 (or the pseudogene TRBV3-2) to TRBJ1-3; D uncertain. The CDR3 extends over 14 amino acids. Germline V gene sequence: CDR1 LGHDT, CDR2 YNNKEL (reference sequence). Trimming removed 1 base at V and 3 bases at J, with 7 bases between. Written as DNA, the CDR3 is TGTGCCAGCAGCCAAGCTCCCGGTGGAAACACCATATATTTT. Its translation: CASSQAPGGNTIYF.

This clone was detected once. The rearrangement uses TRBV10-2 and TRBJ2-1; 9 bases are shared with TRBD1. Germline CDR1 and CDR2: WSHSY and SAAADI. V shed 6 bases and J 1 base; nucleotides not matched to a gene: 10. The CDR3 covers 17 residues. The CDR3 DNA sequence: TGCGCCAGCAGAGGGACAGGGTATGATGGATCCTACAATGAGCAGTTCTTC. The encoded protein is CASRGTGYDGSYNEQFF.

The chain joins TRBV19 to TRBJ1-6; 7 bases fit TRBD1. Germline-derived CDR1 and CDR2 are LNHDA and SQIVND (reference sequence). The CDR3 has 18 residues. V shed 4 bases, J shed 10 bases, and the junction held 19 bases outside the gene matches. Here the CDR3 reads CASSTHPNRQGFMSPLHF. The CDR3 DNA sequence: TGTGCCAGTAGTACTCACCCCAACAGACAGGGTTTTATGTCACCCCTCCACTTT.

The gene calls are TRBV5-1 and TRBJ2-7; TRBD1 might be the D (5 bases). The CDR3 loop spans 15 amino acids. Trimming removed 0 bases at V and 2 bases at J, with 12 bases between. CDR1 and CDR2 from the germline V gene are SGHRS and YFSETQ. CDR3: CASSLEGAQPYEQYF. The DNA for the CDR3 is TGCGCCAGCAGCTTGGAAGGGGCCCAGCCCTACGAGCAGTACTTC.

This chain uses TRBV6-5 with TRBJ2-3, with D perhaps matching TRBD2 (6 bases). This CDR3 has 14 amino acids. Trimming left V 6 bases short and J 0 bases short, with 10 bases between. Germline V lookup: CDR1 MNHEY, CDR2 SVGAGI. This CDR3 is CASREGGSTDTQYF. The CDR3 DNA follows: TGTGCCAGCAGGGAGGGCGGTAGCACAGATACGCAGTATTTT.

The chain links TRBV30 to TRBJ1-1; 8 bases are shared with TRBD1. V was pared by 4 bases and J by 0 bases, with 10 bases of the junction left unmatched. This CDR3 contains 16 residues. Germline loops: CDR1 GTSNPN, CDR2 SVGIG (reference sequence). DNA of the CDR3: TGTGCCTGGATCACCTACGGGACAGGAATGAACACTGAAGCTTTCTTT. Amino acids: CAWITYGTGMNTEAFF.

The CDR3: CASSPRTGIFSGNTIYF. The DNA of the CDR3 is TGCGCCAGCAGCCCCCGCACAGGGATTTTCTCTGGAAACACCATATATTTT. The chain joins TRBV5-1 to TRBJ1-3, with TRBD1 as a possible D gene (6 bases). Trimming took off 4 bases at V and 0 bases at J, with 17 bases between the two ends. In germline, CDR1 is SGHRS, CDR2 YFSETQ. The CDR3 loop spans 17 amino acids.

This clone was observed a handful of times. J is TRBJ2-3 and V is TRBV19; D might be TRBD1 (6 bases). Trimming left V 7 bases short and J 2 bases short, with 19 bases between. CDR3 length equals 16 residues. Germline lookup yields CDR1 LNHDA and CDR2 SQIVND (reference sequence). The DNA for the CDR3 is TGTGCCAGTAAGGGGCGGAGGACAGTTCTCACAGATACGCAGTATTTT. It yields the protein CASKGRRTVLTDTQYF.

This chain links TRBV4-1 with TRBJ2-1; TRBD1 aligns across 7 bases. The V segment lost 7 bases and the J segment 2 bases; nucleotides outside the gene matches: 2. This CDR3 region has 13 residues. Germline values: CDR1 MGHRA, CDR2 YSYEKL. The CDR3 loop is CASKGGTYNEQFF. The CDR3 nucleotides read TGCGCCAGCAAAGGGGGCACCTACAATGAGCAGTTCTTC.

J is TRBJ1-2 and V is TRBV9; 9 nucleotides agree with TRBD1. This CDR3 has 15 amino acids. Germline trimming cut 4 bases from V and 7 bases from J; bases unmatched to any gene: 11. Germline lookup yields CDR1 SGDLS and CDR2 YYNGEE. The CDR3 spells CASSPLGQGMTGYTF. The CDR3 DNA reads TGTGCCAGCAGCCCGCTGGGACAGGGAATGACTGGCTACACCTTC.

The genes are TRBV3-1 (or the pseudogene TRBV3-2) and TRBJ1-6; a weak D match, TRBD1 (6 bases). Trimming shortened V by 4 bases and J by 7 bases, and 14 bases separated the two germline ends. CDR1 is LGHDT, CDR2 YNNKEL, per germline (reference sequence). CDR3 length: 15 amino acids. The CDR3 DNA reads as TGTGCCAGCAGCCGGCAAACAGGGCTGAATTCACCCCTCCACTTT. This sequence encodes CASSRQTGLNSPLHF.

This clone was recorded only once. The chain links TRBV4-1 to TRBJ1-6; 7 bases line up with TRBD1. Germline CDR1 reads MGHRA; CDR2 reads YSYEKL. V dropped 2 bases and J dropped 10; count of bases not matched to a gene: 5. CDR3 length: 14 residues. CDR3 nucleotide sequence: TGCGCCAGCAGCCAAAGAGACAGGGAATCACCCCTCCACTTT. This translates into CASSQRDRESPLHF.

This rearrangement joins TRBV19 to TRBJ2-5; TRBD2 is a possible D gene (5 bases). Germline CDR1 LNHDA, CDR2 SQIVND (reference sequence). CDR3 length: 13 residues. Trimming cost V 1 base and J 5 bases, with 8 bases left between them. The CDR3 bases are TGTGCCAGTAGTATAGGAGGGTTGGAGACCCAGTACTTC. Translation: CASSIGGLETQYF.

The chain joins TRBV5-1 to TRBJ1-5, with D possibly being TRBD1 (6 bases). Germline V CDR1 and CDR2: SGHRS, YFSETQ. Trimming left V 0 bases short and J 4 bases short, with 11 bases between. This CDR3 is 15 amino acids long. CDR3 in DNA: TGCGCCAGCAGCTTGGAAGGGGGTGGAAATCAGCCCCAGCATTTT. It encodes CASSLEGGGNQPQHF.

V gene TRBV7-9 combines with J gene TRBJ2-3; TRBD2 agrees at 12 bases. The ends lost 2 bases at V and 1 base at J; junction bases unmatched: 7. The CDR3 length is 18 residues. CDR1 is SEHNR and CDR2 is FQNEAQ in the germline V gene (reference sequence). The CDR3 reads CASSLPRLAGEGTDTQYF. In nucleotides, the CDR3 is TGTGCCAGCAGCTTACCTAGACTAGCGGGAGAGGGCACAGATACGCAGTATTTT.

The V call is TRBV10-2, the J call TRBJ1-6; the match to TRBD1 covers 7 bases. J lost 7 bases, V lost 10 bases, and 10 bases had no gene match. In germline, CDR1 is WSHSY, CDR2 SAAADI. This CDR3 has 14 residues. DNA of the CDR3: TGCGCCACCGTAACAGGGGACGGGAATTCACCCCTCCACTTT. Translation gives CATVTGDGNSPLHF.

The chain combines TRBV7-6 with TRBJ2-2, with 14 bases lining up with TRBD2. The length of the CDR3 is 17 residues. From germline, CDR1 is SGHVS and CDR2 FNYEAQ. The trim removed 5 bases at V and 6 bases at J, leaving 8 bases unmatched. The CDR3, as DNA: TGTGCCAGCAGCCCAAGACTAGCGGGGGGGAATGCCGGGGAGCTGTTTTTT. Translation gives CASSPRLAGGNAGELFF. Filled out from reference TRBV7-6 and TRBJ2-2, the complete variable domain reads GAGVSQSPRYKVTKRGQDVALRCDPISGHVSLYWYRQALGQGPEFLTYFNYEAQQDKSGLPNDRFSAERPEGSISTLTIQRTEQRDSAMYRCASSPRLAGGNAGELFFGEGSRLTVL.

The chain is built from TRBV2 and TRBJ1-1; D ambiguous. V dropped 8 bases and J dropped 1 base, with 11 bases sitting between them. Germline V gives CDR1 SNHLY, CDR2 FYNNEI. The CDR3 covers 13 residues. CDR3 amino acids: CASEVEGNTEAFF. The CDR3 region has the DNA TGTGCCAGCGAGGTCGAAGGGAACACTGAAGCTTTCTTT. Together with reference TRBV2 and TRBJ1-1, the CDR3 gives the full variable domain: EPEVTQTPSHQVTQMGQEVILRCVPISNHLYFYWYRQILGQKVEFLVSFYNNEISEKSEIFDDQFSVERPDGSNFTLKIRSTKLEDSAMYFCASEVEGNTEAFFGQGTRLTVV.

The V gene is TRBV14, the J gene TRBJ1-2, with 7 bases identical to TRBD1. CDR3 size: 12 residues. V lost 5 bases, J lost 7 bases, and 4 bases stayed unmatched. Germline V CDR1 and CDR2: SGHDN, FVKESK. The CDR3 DNA reads TGTGCCAGCAGCTTACAGGGGTTTGGCTACACCTTC. This codes for CASSLQGFGYTF.

The rearrangement links TRBV25-1 to TRBJ1-2; D possibly corresponds to TRBD1 (5 bases). CDR3 length equals 13 residues. The V gene's germline CDR1 is MGHDK and CDR2 SYGVNS. Trimming stripped 4 bases from V and 8 bases from J, with 14 bases between. Here the CDR3 DNA reads TGTGCCAGCAGTGCCCGCGGGGGTGGCGGCTACACCTTC. This gives the protein CASSARGGGGYTF.

This rearrangement joins TRBV24-1 to TRBJ2-3; TRBD2 matches at 8 bases. Trimming took 3 bases from V and 0 from J; bases not matched to a gene: 13. The CDR3 is 19 residues long. The germline gives CDR1 KGHDR, CDR2 SFDVKD. CDR3 sequence: CATSDLEGTRQASTDTQYF. In DNA form, the CDR3 reads TGTGCCACCAGTGATCTTGAGGGGACTAGACAAGCTAGCACAGATACGCAGTATTTT.

The rearrangement joins TRBV3-1 (or the pseudogene TRBV3-2) to TRBJ2-7; TRBD2 matches at 7 bases. J lost 2 bases, V lost 4 bases, and 5 bases had no gene match. The CDR3 has 14 residues. Germline loops: CDR1 LGHDT, CDR2 YNNKEL (reference sequence). The CDR3 sequence: CASSLSGVPYEQYF. The CDR3 DNA follows: TGTGCCAGCAGCCTAAGCGGGGTGCCCTACGAGCAGTACTTC.

The V gene is TRBV7-5, the J gene TRBJ1-5. TRBV7-5 constitutes a pseudogene. The CDR3 consists of 13 residues. CDR3: CVRSLAGGQPQHF. In DNA, the CDR3 is TGTGTCAGAAGCTTAGCAGGAGGTCAGCCCCAGCATTTT.

This clone was counted once. The chain has TRBV30 and TRBJ2-7; a possible D gene is TRBD1 (5 bases). V was shortened by 6 bases and J by 3 bases, with 15 bases between the two germline ends. CDR1 and CDR2 (germline): GTSNPN, SVGIG (reference sequence). The CDR3 runs to 13 residues. CDR3 DNA: TGTGCCTGCTCAGACCTCAGGGACTACGAGCAGTACTTC. Translated: CACSDLRDYEQYF.

V gene TRBV6-6 combines with J gene TRBJ1-3; D is uncertain. The CDR3 is made up of 15 amino acids. Germline lookup yields CDR1 MNHNY and CDR2 SVGAGI (reference sequence). Between the trimmed V and J ends, which lost 6 bases and 0 bases, there was a span of 12 bases. The CDR3 reads CASSQVAGSGNTIYF. CDR3 bases: TGTGCCAGCAGCCAGGTGGCGGGCTCTGGAAACACCATATATTTT.